A single sample is the source of the 30 T cell receptor beta chains below, sequenced in a study of spatial heterogeneity in lung cancer. Study-level findings and limits: The study found that expanded intratumoral alpha and beta TCR counts tracked tumor mutation counts.

Time point in this sample: sample taken at primary tumor resection. The antigens for these receptors are not known. TCRdb redid the calling of the 5' RACE reads with MiXCR, one entry per CDR3 protein. The repertoire consists of fewer than 20,000 distinct CDR3 sequences, with 7% occurring once and the leading ten covering around 20%. The sample here was lung tumor tissue, taken at surgery. These receptors were obtained from a female donor with early-stage non-small cell lung cancer.

The chain employs TRBV5-1 and TRBJ1-1; 11 nucleotides match TRBD1. The CDR3 spans 15 residues. CDR1 and CDR2 from the germline V gene are SGHRS and YFSETQ. The J segment lost 6 bases and the V segment lost 4 bases, leaving 8 bases of the junction unmatched. This CDR3 is CASSTDGQGAPEAFF. The CDR3 DNA follows: TGCGCCAGCAGCACGGACGGACAGGGGGCCCCTGAAGCTTTCTTT. The full variable domain, rest sourced from reference TRBV5-1 and TRBJ1-1, is KAGVTQTPRYLIKTRGQQVTLSCSPISGHRSVSWYQQTPGQGLQFLFEYFSETQRNKGNFPGRFSGRQFSNSRSEMNVSTLELGDSALYLCASSTDGQGAPEAFFGQGTRLTVV.

The chain has TRBV7-7 and TRBJ2-3; weak D call: TRBD2 (7 bases). The CDR3 runs to 14 residues. The V gene's germline CDR1 is SSHAT and CDR2 FNYEAQ (reference sequence). The V end lost 5 bases, the J end lost 14 bases, and 23 bases lay between the germline ends. CDR3 sequence reads: CASSGDGGGTPPYF. The CDR3 bases are TGTGCCAGCAGCGGAGATGGGGGGGGCACCCCCCCGTATTTT.

This clonotype has a count of ten or more. The V call is TRBV20-1, the J call TRBJ2-1, with 10 bases matching TRBD2. Germline-derived CDR1 and CDR2 are DFQATT and SNEGSKA (reference sequence). Trimming at V came to 3 bases and at J to 5 bases, leaving 7 bases not matched to a gene. The CDR3 length is 15 residues. CDR3 region: CSASWTSGNNNEQFF. DNA for the CDR3: TGCAGTGCTAGCTGGACTAGCGGAAATAACAATGAGCAGTTCTTC.

This clonotype was seen ten or more times. The chain combines TRBV13 with TRBJ2-7, with D hard to call. Looked up from germline, CDR1 is PRHDT and CDR2 is FYEKMQ (reference sequence). The CDR3 sequence is 14 residues long. V lost 0 bases to trimming and J lost 0 bases, with 6 bases between them. The CDR3 DNA sequence: TGTGCCAGCAGCTTAGGGAGGTACTCCTACGAGCAGTACTTC. It yields the protein CASSLGRYSYEQYF.

This clonotype was counted between two and nine times. The genes are TRBV5-6 and TRBJ2-1; D unclear. Germline assignment: CDR1 SGHDT and CDR2 YYEEEE. The CDR3 spans 13 residues. Trimming pared 1 base from V and 8 bases from J, leaving 10 bases between. CDR3 coding DNA: TGTGCCAGCAGCTTGTACCTACGCGATGAGCAGTTCTTC. It encodes CASSLYLRDEQFF. The entire variable domain, with the rest obtained from reference TRBV5-6 and TRBJ2-1, is as follows: DAGVTQSPTHLIKTRGQQVTLRCSPKSGHDTVSWYQQALGQGPQFIFQYYEEEERQRGNFPDRFSGHQFPNYSSELNVNALLLGDSALYLCASSLYLRDEQFFGPGTRLTVL.

This clonotype occurred once. The rearrangement links TRBV28 to TRBJ2-5, with D tentatively TRBD1 or TRBD2 (5 bases each). CDR1 and CDR2 from the germline V gene are MDHEN and SYDVKM. The V gene lost 6 bases and the J gene lost 5 bases, with 19 bases spanning the gap. The CDR3 spans 15 residues. The CDR3: CASSLPLGVTETQYF. The CDR3 DNA reads TGTGCCAGCAGCCTTCCCCTGGGGGTAACGGAGACCCAGTACTTC.

This clonotype was picked up a small number of times. Since no conserved phenylalanine or tryptophan closes the CDR3, a read error is the likely cause. No DNA is shown, since the ends of the CDR3 on it are uncertain; the CDR3 is the one TCRdb lists. The chain links TRBV20-1 to TRBJ2-1; the DNA was not compared with TRBD1, the D call given in the table. The CDR3 extends over 12 residues, inclusive of both ends. Germline CDR1 is DFQATT and CDR2 is SNEGSKA (reference sequence). CDR3 residues: CSARERGQRPVT.

This clonotype occurred a few times. The rearrangement uses TRBV4-1 and TRBJ2-7, with a weak D call TRBD1 (6 bases). Deletions cut 1 base from V and 0 bases from J, with 16 bases between. Germline loops: CDR1 MGHRA, CDR2 YSYEKL. CDR3 length: 17 residues. CDR3 amino acids: CASSQGQGPAFSYEQYF. The CDR3, as DNA: TGCGCCAGCAGCCAAGGGCAGGGGCCCGCATTCTCCTACGAGCAGTACTTC.

This clonotype was observed at least ten times. The gene calls are TRBV20-1 and TRBJ1-5, with D maybe TRBD1 (6 bases). The CDR3 loop spans 13 amino acids. Germline V CDR1 and CDR2: DFQATT, SNEGSKA (reference sequence). Trimming removed 5 bases from V and 3 bases from J, with 11 bases in between. The CDR3 here is CSAAGGHNQPQHF. The CDR3, as DNA: TGCAGTGCTGCCGGGGGCCACAATCAGCCCCAGCATTTT.

The chain couples TRBV7-9 to TRBJ1-2; D is unclear. V lost 1 base to trimming and J lost 5 bases, with 17 bases between them. Germline values: CDR1 SEHNR, CDR2 FQNEAQ (reference sequence). The CDR3 is 16 residues long. In nucleotides, the CDR3 is TGTGCCAGCAGCTTAGGAGACATAAGGGATCCTTATGGCTACACCTTC. Amino acid sequence: CASSLGDIRDPYGYTF.

Relative to its sample, this clonotype is medium-sized. The chain is built from TRBV28 and TRBJ2-3; TRBD2 matches at 10 bases. J was trimmed by 2 bases and V by 5 bases; bases with no gene match: 7. This CDR3 has 16 amino acids. CDR1 MDHEN and CDR2 SYDVKM come from the germline V gene. The CDR3 spells CASSGSSGGDTDTQYF. The CDR3 DNA reads TGTGCCAGCAGTGGGTCTAGCGGGGGTGACACAGATACGCAGTATTTT.

Notes on this clonotype: This may come from a read error, since a much larger clone is one base off. This rearrangement joins TRBV5-1 to TRBJ2-4; no reliable D call. Germline V lookup: CDR1 SGHRS, CDR2 YFSETQ. The CDR3 has 15 residues. Deletions cut 4 bases from V and 0 bases from J, with 11 bases between. The CDR3 region is CASSRNTQAKNIQYF. In DNA form, the CDR3 reads TGCGCCAGCAGCCGGAATACCCAAGCCAAAAACATTCAGTACTTC.

This clonotype turned up a few times. The chain recombines TRBV6-4 with TRBJ2-3, with 13 bases matching TRBD2. The V gene end was trimmed by 10 bases and the J gene end by 3 bases; junction bases not matched to a gene: 10. Germline V gene lookup returns CDR1 MRHNA and CDR2 SNTAGT. The CDR3 spans 16 residues. CDR3 nucleotides: TGTGCCACCACACCAGGACTAGCGGGGGATACAGATACGCAGTATTTT. This codes for CATTPGLAGDTDTQYF.

This clonotype has at least ten counts. The chain carries TRBV12-3 or TRBV12-4 and TRBJ2-3, with unresolved D. This CDR3 region has 12 residues. V was trimmed by 1 base and J by 5 bases, leaving 4 bases between them. For the CDR3, the DNA is TGTGCCAGCAGTTTAGAAGGAGATACGCAGTATTTT. Encoded protein: CASSLEGDTQYF.

The sample holds many counts of this clonotype. The chain is built from TRBV19 and TRBJ2-2; D tentatively reads TRBD1 or TRBD2 (5 bases each). The CDR3 extends over 15 amino acids. V was cut by 5 bases and J by 5 bases, with 15 bases left in between. Germline loops: CDR1 LNHDA, CDR2 SQIVND (reference sequence). In DNA, the CDR3 is TGTGCCAGTAGTCTCGGGACGGCCTCAACCGGGGAGCTGTTTTTT. Protein sequence: CASSLGTASTGELFF.

This clonotype was observed many times. The chain recombines TRBV28 with TRBJ1-4; weak D call: TRBD1 (5 bases). This CDR3 has 15 amino acids. Germline V gene sequence: CDR1 MDHEN, CDR2 SYDVKM. With 5 bases removed from V and 6 bases from J, the gap between germline ends came to 16 bases. This CDR3 reads CASSTPGQGDEKLFF. CDR3 bases: TGTGCCAGCAGTACCCCTGGCCAGGGTGATGAAAAACTGTTTTTT.

This clonotype was found many times. This chain connects TRBV20-1 to TRBJ2-7, with 9 bases matching TRBD2. Germline loops: CDR1 DFQATT, CDR2 SNEGSKA (reference sequence). This CDR3 is 15 amino acids long. The trim removed 5 bases at V and 4 bases at J, leaving 12 bases unmatched. Here the CDR3 DNA reads TGCAGTGCTGGAGCGGCTAGCGGGGACCAATACGAGCAGTACTTC. Amino acid sequence: CSAGAASGDQYEQYF.

The table lists this clonotype with many counts. The chain links TRBV7-2 to TRBJ2-7; a possible D gene is TRBD2 (5 bases). The CDR3 totals 15 residues. The germline gives CDR1 SGHTA, CDR2 FQGNSA. Trimming stripped 5 bases from V and 1 base from J, with 15 bases between. CDR3 amino acids: CASSPDYKPSYEQYF. Here the CDR3 DNA reads TGTGCCAGCAGCCCTGACTATAAACCTTCCTACGAGCAGTACTTC.

There are a few counts of this clonotype. This sequence joins TRBV4-2 and TRBJ1-6; 9 bases fit TRBD1. Germline assignment: CDR1 LGHNA and CDR2 YNFKEQ. V dropped 5 bases and J dropped 8; count of bases not matched to a gene: 7. The CDR3 is 15 amino acids. The CDR3 spells CASSSGTGKDSPLHF. CDR3 nucleotide sequence: TGTGCCAGCAGCTCAGGGACAGGGAAGGATTCACCCCTCCACTTT.

Only a few counts were recorded for this clonotype. The chain has TRBV18 and TRBJ1-1; TRBD1 agrees at 9 bases. The V gene end was trimmed by 1 base and the J gene end by 10 bases; junction bases not matched to a gene: 16. This CDR3 is built from 17 residues. Germline V gene sequence: CDR1 KGHSH, CDR2 LQKENI. CDR3 sequence reads: CASSPLEQGARLVLAFF. The CDR3 coding sequence is TGTGCCAGCTCACCACTAGAACAGGGGGCGCGATTGGTCCTAGCTTTCTTT.

This clonotype has at least ten counts. The V and J genes are TRBV2 and TRBJ2-2; D not certain. Germline V gene data show CDR1 as SNHLY and CDR2 as FYNNEI. This CDR3 contains 15 residues. V dropped 4 bases and J dropped 6 bases, with 15 bases sitting between them. CDR3 nucleotides: TGTGCCAGCAGTGGACGGCGTTTGGGGTCCGGGGAGCTGTTTTTT. Protein sequence: CASSGRRLGSGELFF.

This clonotype was detected ten times or more. The CDR3 is CASSLRGVLTDTQYF. The DNA for the CDR3 is TGCGCCAGCAGCTTGCGGGGGGTTCTCACAGATACGCAGTATTTT. The chain has TRBV5-1 and TRBJ2-3, with 7 bases lining up with TRBD2. V shed 1 base, J shed 2 bases, and the junction held 4 bases outside the gene matches. Per the germline V gene, CDR1 is SGHRS and CDR2 is YFSETQ. CDR3 length equals 15 residues. Combining the CDR3 with reference TRBV5-1 and TRBJ2-3 gives the whole variable domain KAGVTQTPRYLIKTRGQQVTLSCSPISGHRSVSWYQQTPGQGLQFLFEYFSETQRNKGNFPGRFSGRQFSNSRSEMNVSTLELGDSALYLCASSLRGVLTDTQYFGPGTRLTVL.

Sample share makes this clonotype medium-sized. This rearrangement joins TRBV4-2 to TRBJ2-7; the match to TRBD2 covers 9 bases. This CDR3 region has 16 residues. The germline gives CDR1 LGHNA, CDR2 YNFKEQ. Unmatched junction bases numbered 6, after V lost 0 bases and J lost 3 bases. The CDR3 loop is CASSQERGGGDYEQYF. CDR3 coding DNA: TGTGCCAGCAGCCAAGAGCGCGGCGGGGGGGACTACGAGCAGTACTTC.

This clonotype has more than one count but fewer than ten. The rearrangement uses TRBV13 and TRBJ1-5; 9 nucleotides line up with TRBD1. After removal of 5 bases from V and 4 bases from J, the junction contained 15 bases not matched to a gene. This CDR3 has 18 residues. The germline V gene has CDR1 PRHDT and CDR2 FYEKMQ (reference sequence). The CDR3 here is CASSTRTGELIANQPQHF. Here the CDR3 DNA reads TGTGCCAGCAGCACCCGGACAGGGGAACTTATAGCAAATCAGCCCCAGCATTTT.

This clonotype is categorized as medium-sized (0.01 to 0.1%). J is TRBJ2-1 and V is TRBV7-2; D gene ambiguous. The CDR3 sequence is 11 residues long. Trimming took 5 bases from V and 4 from J, leaving 3 bases between them. Per the germline V gene, CDR1 is SGHTA and CDR2 is FQGNSA. CDR3 sequence reads: CASSPYNEQFF. The DNA for the CDR3 is TGTGCCAGCAGCCCATACAATGAGCAGTTCTTC.

J is TRBJ2-6 and V is TRBV7-3; a weak D match, TRBD1 (6 bases). This CDR3 spans 17 amino acids. Germline CDR1 is SGHTA and CDR2 is FQGTGA. V dropped 5 bases and J dropped 2 bases, with 16 bases sitting between them. The CDR3 region has the DNA TGTGCCAGCAGCCCTAAGCCCACAGGGCCTGGGGCCAACGTCCTGACTTTC. This translates into CASSPKPTGPGANVLTF. The full variable domain, completed using reference TRBV7-3 and TRBJ2-6, is GAGVSQTPSNKVTEKGKYVELRCDPISGHTALYWYRQSLGQGPEFLIYFQGTGAADDSGLPNDRFFAVRPEGSVSTLKIQRTERGDSAVYLCASSPKPTGPGANVLTFGAGSRLTVL.

This clonotype was recorded a few times. The J gene is TRBJ1-1, the V gene TRBV20-1, with D perhaps TRBD1 (5 bases). This CDR3 has 12 residues. V was clipped by 5 bases and J by 1 base, with 8 bases between them. From germline, CDR1 is DFQATT and CDR2 SNEGSKA (reference sequence). CDR3 DNA: TGCAGTGCTCCCCAGGGGAACACTGAAGCTTTCTTT. The encoded protein is CSAPQGNTEAFF.

This chain joins TRBV20-1 and TRBJ1-1; 8 positions agree with TRBD1. Germline V lookup: CDR1 DFQATT, CDR2 SNEGSKA (reference sequence). The ends lost 5 bases at V and 3 bases at J; junction bases unmatched: 2. This CDR3 region has 12 residues. The DNA for the CDR3 is TGCAGTGCTCAGGACAGGGACACTGAAGCTTTCTTT. This encodes CSAQDRDTEAFF.

This clonotype has a count of ten or more. The CDR3 loop reads CASSSRGASYEQYF. DNA of the CDR3: TGCGCCAGCAGTTCCAGGGGCGCCTCCTACGAGCAGTACTTC. The chain carries TRBV5-1 and TRBJ2-7; maybe TRBD1 (6 bases). This CDR3 region has 14 residues. The V and J ends lost 5 bases and 0 bases respectively, with 12 bases between them. CDR1 SGHRS and CDR2 YFSETQ come from the germline V gene.

This clonotype was seen repeatedly, ten times or more. This chain connects TRBV6-6 to TRBJ2-5; possible D gene TRBD1, 5 bases. The germline gives CDR1 MNHNY, CDR2 SVGAGI (reference sequence). The CDR3 covers 14 residues. V lost 2 bases and J 1 base, leaving 8 bases between the germline ends. DNA of the CDR3: TGTGCCAGCAGTTACGACAGCACCCAAGAGACCCAGTACTTC. Its protein product is CASSYDSTQETQYF.